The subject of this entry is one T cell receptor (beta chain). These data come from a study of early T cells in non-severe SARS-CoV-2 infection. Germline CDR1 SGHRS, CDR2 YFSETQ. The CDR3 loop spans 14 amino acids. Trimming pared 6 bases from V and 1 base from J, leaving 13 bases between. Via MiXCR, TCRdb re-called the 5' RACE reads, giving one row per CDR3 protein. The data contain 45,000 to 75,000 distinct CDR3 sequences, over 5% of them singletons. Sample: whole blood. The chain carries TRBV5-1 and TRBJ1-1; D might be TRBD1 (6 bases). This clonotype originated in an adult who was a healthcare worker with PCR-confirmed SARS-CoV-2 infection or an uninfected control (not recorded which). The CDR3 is CASTRDTGNTEAFF. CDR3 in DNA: TGCGCCAGCACCCGGGACACCGGGAACACTGAAGCTTTCTTT.